These 7 T cell receptor beta chains were sequenced from one sample in a study of blood T cells in healthy people across ages. A second PCR, run for roughly 7 to 12 cycles, used a sample-barcoded 5' primer plus a J-beta primer mix. TCRdb independently ran MiXCR on the 5' RACE reads; one entry per CDR3 protein. The table records hundreds of thousands of distinct CDR3 sequences, 44% of them present only once. The sequencing sample was made of blood. The receptors were sampled from a man between 60 and 75 years old in good health.

The chain carries TRBV10-3 and TRBJ1-5; D may be TRBD1 (5 bases). Trimming cost V 6 bases and J 0 bases, with 9 bases left between them. The CDR3 sequence is 14 residues long. Germline CDR1 and CDR2: ENHRY and SYGVKD. The CDR3: CAIRSGDSNQPQHF. CDR3 in DNA: TGTGCCATCAGGTCGGGGGATAGCAATCAGCCCCAGCATTTT.

The V gene is TRBV18, the J gene TRBJ2-3; D gene uncertain. The V gene's germline CDR1 is KGHSH and CDR2 LQKENI. The CDR3 is 15 amino acids. Trimming removed 0 bases from V and 4 bases from J, with 11 bases in between. This CDR3 is CASSPPHTPSDTQYF. The CDR3 DNA sequence: TGTGCCAGCTCACCACCGCACACCCCCTCAGATACGCAGTATTTT.

This clonotype was recorded only once. J is TRBJ2-7 and V is TRBV12-3 or TRBV12-4; D is ambiguous. The CDR3 is 13 amino acids. Trimming removed 6 bases from V and 7 bases from J, with 16 bases in between. CDR3 residues: CASRLFAYNEQYF. The CDR3 DNA reads TGTGCCAGCAGGCTTTTCGCTTACAATGAGCAGTACTTC.

This clonotype showed up just a few times. This chain links TRBV6-2 or TRBV6-3 with TRBJ2-3; the D is unclear. The CDR3 length is 13 residues. The germline CDR1 and CDR2 sequences are MNHEY and SVGEGT. Trimming cost V 2 bases and J 4 bases, with 7 bases left between them. CDR3 in amino acids: CASSYLVADTQYF. CDR3 DNA: TGTGCCAGCAGTTACCTAGTTGCAGATACGCAGTATTTT.

The chain joins TRBV15 to TRBJ2-5, with D perhaps TRBD2 (6 bases). This CDR3 has 16 residues. Germline CDR1 reads LNHNV; CDR2 reads YYDKDF (reference sequence). V was shortened by 0 bases and J by 11 bases, with 22 bases between the two germline ends. The CDR3 DNA is TGTGCCACCAGCAGAGATTTCGGGGGATCCTACAATGAGCAGTACTTC. Protein: CATSRDFGGSYNEQYF.

This chain connects TRBV2 to TRBJ1-2; D remains unclear. Germline V lookup: CDR1 SNHLY, CDR2 FYNNEI. This CDR3 is 13 amino acids long. Trimming took off 7 bases at V and 2 bases at J, with 11 bases between the two ends. Here the CDR3 DNA reads TGTGCCAGCAACCCAGATCCAAACTATGGCTACACCTTC. It yields the protein CASNPDPNYGYTF.

This chain uses TRBV29-1 with TRBJ2-5; 11 bases line up with TRBD1. This CDR3 comprises 14 residues. The germline gives CDR1 SQVTM, CDR2 ANQGSEA. Trimming cost V 7 bases and J 2 bases; bases outside gene matches: 6. CDR3 region: CSAPDRGRQETQYF. The CDR3 DNA reads as TGCAGCGCCCCGGACAGGGGGCGGCAAGAGACCCAGTACTTC.